This T cell receptor beta chain was profiled in a study of post-analysis software for immune sequencing data. cDNA libraries of TCR beta carried unique molecular identifiers. One entry per CDR3 protein results from TCRdb running MiXCR on the PCR reads. The sample lists 750,000 to 900,000 distinct CDR3 sequences, about 45% occurring once. The TCR comes from a girl aged 10 to 17 with multiple sclerosis. Sequenced sample: blood.

CDR3 region: CASSLVWTGNNSPLHF. The CDR3, as DNA: TGTGCCAGCAGCCTGGTATGGACAGGAAATAATTCACCCCTCCACTTT. The chain links TRBV7-8 to TRBJ1-6, with 7 bases lining up with TRBD1. V gave up 5 bases and J gave up 5 bases; unmatched junction bases: 9. Germline CDR1 and CDR2: SGHVS and FQNEAQ. This CDR3 contains 16 residues.